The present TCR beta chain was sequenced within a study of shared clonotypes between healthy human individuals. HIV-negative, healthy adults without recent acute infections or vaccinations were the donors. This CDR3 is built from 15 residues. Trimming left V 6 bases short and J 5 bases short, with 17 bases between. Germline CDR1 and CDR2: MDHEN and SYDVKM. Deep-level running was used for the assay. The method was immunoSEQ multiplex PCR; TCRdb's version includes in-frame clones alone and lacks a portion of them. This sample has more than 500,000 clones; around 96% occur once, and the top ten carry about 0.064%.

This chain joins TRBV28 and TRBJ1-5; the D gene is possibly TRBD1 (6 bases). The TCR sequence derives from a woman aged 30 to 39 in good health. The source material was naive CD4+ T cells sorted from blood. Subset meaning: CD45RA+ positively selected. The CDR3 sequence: CASRRMGQIDQPQHF. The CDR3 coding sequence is TGTGCCAGCAGGCGGATGGGACAAATCGATCAGCCCCAGCATTTT.